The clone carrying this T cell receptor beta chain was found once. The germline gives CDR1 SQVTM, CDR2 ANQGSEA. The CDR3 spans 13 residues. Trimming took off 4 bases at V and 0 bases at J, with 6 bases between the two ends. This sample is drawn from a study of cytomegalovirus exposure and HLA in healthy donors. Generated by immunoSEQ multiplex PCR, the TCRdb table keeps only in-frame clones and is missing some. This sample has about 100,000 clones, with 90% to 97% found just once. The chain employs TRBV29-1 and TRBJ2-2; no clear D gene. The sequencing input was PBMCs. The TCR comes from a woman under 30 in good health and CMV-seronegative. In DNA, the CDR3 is TGCAGCGTTGTAGACACGAACACCGGGGAGCTGTTTTTT. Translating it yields CSVVDTNTGELFF.